Shown below are 27 T cell receptor beta chains from a single sample sequenced in a study of T-cell reconstitution after alpha-beta-depleted transplantation in children. The TCRbeta library was prepared with unique molecular identifiers. One entry per CDR3 protein results from TCRdb running MiXCR on the PCR reads. In the table there are roughly 82,000 distinct CDR3 sequences, around an eighth of which are singletons. The specimen comprised PBMCs, mostly from graft donor cells, sampled 180 days after TCRalphabeta/CD19-depleted stem cell transplant. These receptors were taken from a male patient between 2 and 10 years old who had a stem cell transplant for acute lymphoblastic leukemia, so the T cells may come from the graft donor.

This chain connects TRBV24-1 to TRBJ1-6; 7 nucleotides agree with TRBD1. With 7 bases clipped from V and 5 bases from J, the junction kept 4 bases outside the gene matches. Germline CDR1 KGHDR, CDR2 SFDVKD. CDR3 length: 14 residues. CDR3 sequence (DNA): TGTGCCACCAGGACAGGGACTGATAATTCACCCCTCCACTTT. Translated, it gives CATRTGTDNSPLHF.

In this sample, this clonotype turned up a few times. The gene calls are TRBV27 and TRBJ2-2; D uncertain. Trimming removed 3 bases from V and 6 bases from J, with 5 bases in between. The CDR3 has 12 residues. Germline CDR1 MNHEY, CDR2 SMNVEV (reference sequence). The CDR3 loop is CASSFPPGELFF. CDR3 DNA sequence: TGTGCCAGCAGTTTCCCGCCCGGGGAGCTGTTTTTT.

This clonotype was counted many times. This chain connects TRBV12-3 or TRBV12-4 to TRBJ1-3, with D maybe TRBD1 (5 bases). This CDR3 spans 14 amino acids. The V gene lost 5 bases and the J gene lost 3 bases, with 11 bases spanning the gap. In DNA form, the CDR3 reads TGTGCCAGCAGTGGGGGACGGATTGGAAACACCATATATTTT. It specifies CASSGGRIGNTIYF.

J is TRBJ2-7 and V is TRBV20-1, with 9 positions matching TRBD1. J was trimmed by 3 bases and V by 6 bases; bases with no gene match: 6. Germline V lookup: CDR1 DFQATT, CDR2 SNEGSKA (reference sequence). The CDR3 is made up of 13 amino acids. The DNA for the CDR3 is TGCAGTGCGGGACAGGGAAAAGACTACGAGCAGTACTTC. It translates to CSAGQGKDYEQYF.

The rearrangement uses TRBV11-2 and TRBJ2-3, with D perhaps matching TRBD1 (5 bases). Per germline, CDR1 SGHAT and CDR2 FQNNGV. The CDR3 has 14 residues. The ends were cut back, 1 base at V and 6 bases at J, with 11 bases in the middle. This CDR3 reads CASSLGWGEDTQYF. The CDR3 DNA reads as TGTGCCAGCAGCTTAGGTTGGGGCGAGGATACGCAGTATTTT.

The CDR3 DNA is TGCGCCAGCAGCGGGGACAGGGGGCCCTACTATGGCTACACCTTC. It is translated as CASSGDRGPYYGYTF. The V call is TRBV5-1, the J call TRBJ1-2; 12 nucleotides agree with TRBD1. Germline V lookup: CDR1 SGHRS, CDR2 YFSETQ. Trimming at V came to 4 bases and at J to 3 bases, leaving 4 bases not matched to a gene. This CDR3 is 15 amino acids long. The complete variable domain, with remaining parts taken from reference TRBV5-1 and TRBJ1-2, reads KAGVTQTPRYLIKTRGQQVTLSCSPISGHRSVSWYQQTPGQGLQFLFEYFSETQRNKGNFPGRFSGRQFSNSRSEMNVSTLELGDSALYLCASSGDRGPYYGYTFGSGTRLTVV.

This clonotype has more than one count but fewer than ten. The CDR3 region has the DNA TGTGCCAGCAGCTTAGTTGGGACAGGGAGACCTCATCAGCCCCAGCATTTT. It is translated as CASSLVGTGRPHQPQHF. The chain has TRBV7-2 and TRBJ1-5; 9 bases agree with TRBD1. The CDR3 loop spans 17 amino acids. Looked up from germline, CDR1 is SGHTA and CDR2 is FQGNSA. With 1 base clipped from V and 5 bases from J, the junction kept 9 bases outside the gene matches. Based on the CDR3 plus reference TRBV7-2 and TRBJ1-5, the full variable domain is GAGVSQSPSNKVTEKGKDVELRCDPISGHTALYWYRQSLGQGLEFLIYFQGNSAPDKSGLPSDRFSAERTGGSVSTLTIQRTQQEDSAVYLCASSLVGTGRPHQPQHFGDGTRLSIL.

In its sample, this clonotype was seen a few times. This chain links TRBV28 with TRBJ2-7; 11 nucleotides line up with TRBD1. Germline V gene lookup returns CDR1 MDHEN and CDR2 SYDVKM. This CDR3 comprises 15 residues. The ends lost 5 bases at V and 3 bases at J; junction bases unmatched: 6. The CDR3, as DNA: TGTGCCAGCAGTGAAAGGGACAGGGGGAACTACGAGCAGTACTTC. Amino acid sequence: CASSERDRGNYEQYF.

In its sample, this clonotype was seen many times. V usage is TRBV9 and J usage is TRBJ2-3, with 7 bases lining up with TRBD2. V lost 0 bases to trimming and J lost 2 bases; unmatched junction nucleotides: 6. Germline lookup yields CDR1 SGDLS and CDR2 YYNGEE. The CDR3 contains 16 residues. The CDR3 reads CASSVGWGRDTDTQYF. DNA of the CDR3: TGTGCCAGCAGCGTAGGATGGGGGAGGGACACAGATACGCAGTATTTT.

This sequence joins TRBV7-9 and TRBJ2-5, with 7 bases identical to TRBD1. The CDR3 is made up of 15 amino acids. Germline lookup yields CDR1 SEHNR and CDR2 FQNEAQ (reference sequence). V lost 3 bases, J lost 1 base, and 5 bases stayed unmatched. CDR3 sequence: CASSLNRGTQETQYF. CDR3 bases: TGTGCCAGCAGCTTGAACAGGGGCACCCAAGAGACCCAGTACTTC.

A word on this clonotype: One end of the junction varies from germline; a read error may be responsible. This chain connects TRBV20-1 to TRBJ2-7; 10 positions match TRBD1. The CDR3 covers 13 residues. CDR1 and CDR2 from the germline V gene are DFQATT and SNEGSKA (reference sequence). The CDR3 DNA is TGCAGTGCTGGAGACAGGGGGCTCAACGAGCAGTGCTTC. This codes for CSAGDRGLNEQCF.

The chain carries TRBV4-3 and TRBJ1-1; D perhaps matches TRBD1 (5 bases). Germline loops: CDR1 LGHNA, CDR2 YSLEER. The CDR3 covers 15 residues. The V end lost 0 bases, the J end lost 3 bases, and 11 bases lay between the germline ends. In nucleotides, the CDR3 is TGCGCCAGCAGCCAAGATCGGTTCAGGGACACTGAAGCTTTCTTT. The encoded protein is CASSQDRFRDTEAFF.

The J gene is TRBJ1-2, the V gene TRBV10-3, with 7 bases fitting TRBD1. This CDR3 is 13 amino acids long. With V trimmed by 8 bases and J by 4 bases, 7 bases remained unmatched. Germline V gives CDR1 ENHRY, CDR2 SYGVKD. CDR3: CAILGQLTYGYTF. CDR3 bases: TGTGCCATCCTGGGACAGCTTACCTATGGCTACACCTTC.

This clonotype was detected only a few times. The rearrangement links TRBV7-2 to TRBJ2-7; 10 positions match TRBD1. Germline assignment: CDR1 SGHTA and CDR2 FQGNSA. V lost 5 bases, J lost 2 bases, and 6 bases stayed unmatched. The CDR3 spans 15 residues. This CDR3 is CASSPRTGGAYEQYF. As DNA, the CDR3 is TGTGCCAGCAGCCCTCGGACAGGGGGTGCCTACGAGCAGTACTTC.

In this sample, this clonotype turned up many times. This sequence joins TRBV12-3 or TRBV12-4 and TRBJ2-3; D remains ambiguous. The V gene lost 7 bases and the J gene lost 0 bases, with 5 bases spanning the gap. This CDR3 is built from 12 residues. The CDR3 DNA reads TGTGCCAGCACCACCAGCACAGATACGCAGTATTTT. This translates into CASTTSTDTQYF.

The V and J genes are TRBV27 and TRBJ2-6, with D perhaps matching TRBD1 (6 bases). The germline gives CDR1 MNHEY, CDR2 SMNVEV (reference sequence). The length of the CDR3 is 15 residues. V was cut by 2 bases and J by 2 bases, with 7 bases left in between. Written as DNA, the CDR3 is TGTGCCAGCAGTTTAAGGGGGACTGGGGCCAACGTCCTGACTTTC. The encoded protein is CASSLRGTGANVLTF.

The sample holds many counts of this clonotype. The chain is built from TRBV25-1 and TRBJ2-7; D is perhaps TRBD2 (5 bases). This CDR3 has 13 residues. Germline CDR1 reads MGHDK; CDR2 reads SYGVNS. Trimming pared 5 bases from V and 5 bases from J, leaving 13 bases between. DNA of the CDR3: TGTGCCAGCAGTCCGCGAGGGTCCCACGAGCAGTACTTC. This gives the protein CASSPRGSHEQYF.

V usage is TRBV28 and J usage is TRBJ1-1; weak D call: TRBD1 (6 bases). The germline V gene encodes CDR1 MDHEN and CDR2 SYDVKM. This CDR3 is built from 17 residues. V dropped 5 bases and J dropped 5 bases, with 24 bases sitting between them. CDR3 DNA: TGTGCCAGCAGTGAAGGTCGAGTTTGGGGGCTAAAGACTGAAGCTTTCTTT. This encodes CASSEGRVWGLKTEAFF.

The V gene is TRBV5-1, the J gene TRBJ2-3, with D tentatively TRBD1 (6 bases). The CDR3 consists of 15 residues. Germline CDR1 and CDR2: SGHRS and YFSETQ. V was shortened by 2 bases and J by 6 bases, with 16 bases between the two germline ends. The CDR3 nucleotides are TGCGCCAGCAGCTTATGGGGACAAAATGTGGATACGCAGTATTTT. Translation gives CASSLWGQNVDTQYF.

This clonotype has more than one count but fewer than ten. V gene TRBV24-1 combines with J gene TRBJ2-5; D is perhaps TRBD2 (7 bases). Germline V gene sequence: CDR1 KGHDR, CDR2 SFDVKD. This CDR3 has 15 amino acids. Written as DNA, the CDR3 is TGTTCGGGGGGCAGGGATGACCCCCATGGCGAGACCCAGTACTTC. Amino acids: CSGGRDDPHGETQYF.

In this sample, this clonotype turned up a few times. The CDR3 protein is CASRRQGAARNEQFF. CDR3 DNA: TGTGCCAGCAGGCGGCAGGGGGCAGCTAGGAATGAGCAGTTCTTC. The chain combines TRBV2 with TRBJ2-1; TRBD1 matches at 8 bases. The CDR3 covers 15 residues. Trimming at V came to 6 bases and at J to 7 bases, leaving 11 bases not matched to a gene. Germline loops: CDR1 SNHLY, CDR2 FYNNEI.

The chain recombines TRBV4-2 with TRBJ2-7, with D possibly being TRBD1 (5 bases). V was trimmed by 3 bases and J by 9 bases, leaving 24 bases between them. Germline V lookup: CDR1 LGHNA, CDR2 YNFKEQ. This CDR3 spans 16 amino acids. CDR3 DNA sequence: TGTGCCAGCAGCCACCGCCGACAGTCAACCCTCCTGCGGCAGTACTTC. The encoded protein is CASSHRRQSTLLRQYF.

This clonotype was seen just once. This rearrangement joins TRBV4-3 to TRBJ1-6; D remains ambiguous. This CDR3 comprises 13 residues. V gave up 1 base and J gave up 9 bases, with 7 bases separating them. Germline V gene data show CDR1 as LGHNA and CDR2 as YSLEER. In DNA form, the CDR3 reads TGCGCCAGCAGCCAAGGTGCATTTTCACCCCTCCACTTT. Translating it yields CASSQGAFSPLHF.

The chain couples TRBV7-3 to TRBJ2-3; 15 bases are shared with TRBD2. CDR1 and CDR2 (germline): SGHTA, FQGTGA. The V and J ends lost 8 bases and 0 bases, in that order; junction bases with no gene match: 9. The CDR3 has 18 amino acids. The CDR3 region has the DNA TGTGCCAGCGCTCTGGGACTAGCGGGAGGAATTAGCACAGATACGCAGTATTTT. Its translation is CASALGLAGGISTDTQYF.

This clonotype came up many times. The chain uses TRBV28 and TRBJ2-3, with 13 nucleotides matching TRBD2. CDR3 length equals 17 residues. V lost 3 bases, J lost 5 bases, and 8 bases stayed unmatched. From germline, CDR1 is MDHEN and CDR2 SYDVKM. This CDR3 reads CASSFPLAGGPQDTQYF. The CDR3 DNA reads TGTGCCAGCAGTTTTCCACTAGCGGGAGGGCCCCAAGATACGCAGTATTTT. The complete variable domain, with remaining parts taken from reference TRBV28 and TRBJ2-3, reads DVKVTQSSRYLVKRTGEKVFLECVQDMDHENMFWYRQDPGLGLRLIYFSYDVKMKEKGDIPEGYSVSREKKERFSLILESASTNQTSMYLCASSFPLAGGPQDTQYFGPGTRLTVL.

The rearrangement joins TRBV29-1 to TRBJ2-6; possibly TRBD1 or TRBD2 for D (6 bases each). This CDR3 is built from 16 residues. The V end lost 0 bases, the J end lost 4 bases, and 13 bases lay between the germline ends. Germline CDR1 reads SQVTM; CDR2 reads ANQGSEA. CDR3 amino acids: CSVEDPGASGANVLTF. CDR3 bases: TGCAGCGTTGAAGATCCGGGGGCCTCGGGGGCCAACGTCCTGACTTTC.

This clonotype was seen at least ten times. V is TRBV12-3 or TRBV12-4 and J is TRBJ1-6; 7 bases align to TRBD1. The V segment lost 7 bases and the J segment 6 bases; nucleotides outside the gene matches: 3. This CDR3 contains 13 residues. CDR3 nucleotides: TGTGCCAGCACCCAGGGGGGTAATTCACCCCTCCACTTT. This encodes CASTQGGNSPLHF.